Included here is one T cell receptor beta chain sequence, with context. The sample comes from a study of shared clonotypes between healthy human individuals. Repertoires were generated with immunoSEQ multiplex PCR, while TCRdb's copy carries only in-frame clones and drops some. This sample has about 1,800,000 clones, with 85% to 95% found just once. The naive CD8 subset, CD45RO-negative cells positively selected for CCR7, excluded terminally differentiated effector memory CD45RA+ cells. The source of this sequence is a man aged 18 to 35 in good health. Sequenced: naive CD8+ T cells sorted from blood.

The CDR3 reads CASSEGGPYEQYF. CDR3 in DNA: TGTGCCAGTAGTGAGGGCGGACCCTACGAGCAGTACTTC. This chain uses TRBV19 with TRBJ2-7; tentatively, D is TRBD2 (5 bases). From germline, CDR1 is LNHDA and CDR2 SQIVND (reference sequence). V was pared by 5 bases and J by 2 bases, with 10 bases between. The CDR3 spans 13 residues.